The next 32 T cell receptor beta chains were all read from a single sample in a study of blood T cell repertoires in COVID-19 (dated by TCRdb to about 2020). Libraries were constructed by the immunoSEQ multiplex PCR assay. Imported from immuneACCESS, the table was reduced by TCRdb to in-frame sequences with V and J called. These copies leave out some clones; in studies compared against another copy, an unresolved V gene accounts for under half, and the cause of the remainder is not known. This sample gives more than 95,000 clones in total; roughly nine tenths of them show up just once. The biggest ten clones account for around 3.4% of the sample. The material sequenced was peripheral blood. The receptors shown here come from a woman in her sixties with acute or convalescent COVID-19.

V and J are TRBV4-1 and TRBJ2-3, with D possibly TRBD2 on 5 matching bases. V was pared by 4 bases and J by 5 bases, with 10 bases between. CDR3 length: 13 amino acids. Germline loops: CDR1 MGHRA, CDR2 YSYEKL. The CDR3 sequence: CASSRRTGDTQYF. Here the CDR3 DNA reads TGCGCCAGCAGCCGTCGGACTGGAGATACGCAGTATTTT.

The genes are TRBV10-1 and TRBJ2-1, with TRBD1 identical over 8 bases. The CDR3 totals 15 residues. The V segment lost 6 bases and the J segment 8 bases; nucleotides outside the gene matches: 12. Germline V CDR1 and CDR2: WNHNN, SYGVQD (reference sequence). The CDR3 is CASRTPGQAMDEQFF. CDR3 bases: TGCGCCAGCAGAACTCCGGGACAGGCGATGGATGAGCAGTTCTTC.

The V and J genes are TRBV5-6 and TRBJ1-1, with D perhaps TRBD1 (6 bases). V was trimmed by 6 bases and J by 2 bases, leaving 17 bases between them. The CDR3 extends over 15 amino acids. Germline V CDR1 and CDR2: SGHDT, YYEEEE. As DNA, the CDR3 is TGTGCCAGCAACATAGGACAGCTTATTAACACTGAAGCTTTCTTT. As protein: CASNIGQLINTEAFF.

In this sample, this clone turned up once. The CDR3 DNA follows: TGTGCCAGCAGCCAAGAATTACGGAATGAGCAGTTCTTC. This gives the protein CASSQELRNEQFF. The rearrangement joins TRBV3-1 (or the pseudogene TRBV3-2) to TRBJ2-1; D gene uncertain. CDR1 and CDR2 (germline): LGHDT, YNNKEL (reference sequence). This CDR3 is built from 13 residues. Trimming removed 0 bases from V and 7 bases from J, with 7 bases in between.

V gene TRBV4-1 combines with J gene TRBJ1-1, with D possibly matching TRBD1 (6 bases). The germline gives CDR1 MGHRA, CDR2 YSYEKL. Trimming stripped 3 bases from V and 4 bases from J, with 21 bases between. This CDR3 region has 17 residues. CDR3 sequence (DNA): TGCGCCAGCAGCCAGGCCTCAGGGGTTTTAGGTGGCACTGAAGCTTTCTTT. Its protein product is CASSQASGVLGGTEAFF.

This chain joins TRBV11-2 and TRBJ2-2, with D unclear. Germline loops: CDR1 SGHAT, CDR2 FQNNGV. Trimming took off 4 bases at V and 6 bases at J, with 6 bases between the two ends. The CDR3 runs to 12 residues. CDR3: CASSSIAGELFF. In DNA, the CDR3 is TGTGCCAGCAGCTCCATTGCCGGGGAGCTGTTTTTT.

The rearrangement links TRBV19 to TRBJ1-5; 8 bases line up with TRBD1. J was trimmed by 0 bases and V by 2 bases; bases with no gene match: 3. CDR3 length: 16 amino acids. From germline, CDR1 is LNHDA and CDR2 SQIVND (reference sequence). The CDR3 DNA sequence: TGTGCCAGTAGTATAATGGGACAGGCTAGCAATCAGCCCCAGCATTTT. As protein: CASSIMGQASNQPQHF. The full variable domain, its missing parts supplied by reference TRBV19 and TRBJ1-5, is DGGITQSPKYLFRKEGQNVTLSCEQNLNHDAMYWYRQDPGQGLRLIYYSQIVNDFQKGDIAEGYSVSREKKESFPLTVTSAQKNPTAFYLCASSIMGQASNQPQHFGDGTRLSIL.

This rearrangement joins TRBV15 to TRBJ2-1; a possible D gene is TRBD2 (5 bases). The V gene's germline CDR1 is LNHNV and CDR2 YYDKDF (reference sequence). The CDR3 covers 17 residues. The V and J ends lost 6 bases and 0 bases respectively, with 18 bases between them. In nucleotides, the CDR3 is TGTGCCACCAGTTCCCAGTCAACTAGGAGCTCCTACAATGAGCAGTTCTTC. Amino acid sequence: CATSSQSTRSSYNEQFF.

The rearrangement uses TRBV20-1 and TRBJ2-3, with TRBD2 matching over 10 bases. This CDR3 spans 15 amino acids. Germline CDR1 and CDR2: DFQATT and SNEGSKA (reference sequence). Germline trimming cut 3 bases from V and 3 bases from J; bases unmatched to any gene: 6. CDR3 DNA: TGCAGTGCTAGTGGGGCTAGCGGGAGAACAGATACGCAGTATTTT. Translated, it gives CSASGASGRTDTQYF.

This clone was seen just once. The chain couples TRBV18 to TRBJ2-2; 9 bases align to TRBD2. The V gene's germline CDR1 is KGHSH and CDR2 LQKENI. V was clipped by 2 bases and J by 1 base; unmatched bases: 8. This CDR3 region has 18 residues. In nucleotides, the CDR3 is TGTGCCAGCTCACCATTGGGTAGCGGGGGAGTGAACACCGGGGAGCTGTTTTTT. Encoded protein: CASSPLGSGGVNTGELFF. Filled out from reference TRBV18 and TRBJ2-2, the complete variable domain reads NAGVMQNPRHLVRRRGQEARLRCSPMKGHSHVYWYRQLPEEGLKFMVYLQKENIIDESGMPKERFSAEFPKEGPSILRIQQVVRGDSAAYFCASSPLGSGGVNTGELFFGEGSRLTVL.

The rearrangement joins TRBV2 to TRBJ1-2; D call uncertain. The CDR3 has 13 amino acids. V was pared by 2 bases and J by 4 bases, with 8 bases between. Germline V gene sequence: CDR1 SNHLY, CDR2 FYNNEI. CDR3 loop: CASSENGSYGYTF. In DNA, the CDR3 is TGTGCCAGCAGTGAAAACGGGTCCTATGGCTACACCTTC.

The V gene is TRBV5-1, the J gene TRBJ2-1; D possibly corresponds to TRBD1 (6 bases). V lost 5 bases and J lost 0, with 12 bases in between. The CDR3 is 15 residues long. From germline, CDR1 is SGHRS and CDR2 YFSETQ. The CDR3 region has the DNA TGCGCCAGCAGAGTTGAGGGGGACTCCTACAATGAGCAGTTCTTC. Protein sequence: CASRVEGDSYNEQFF.

This clone was observed a single time. The chain joins TRBV11-2 to TRBJ2-2; the D is unclear. Germline loops: CDR1 SGHAT, CDR2 FQNNGV. This CDR3 comprises 14 residues. V was cut by 2 bases and J by 4 bases, with 8 bases left in between. In DNA, the CDR3 is TGTGCCAGCAGCTTAATCGGTAGCACCGGGGAGCTGTTTTTT. Its protein product is CASSLIGSTGELFF.

The chain combines TRBV5-1 with TRBJ1-6; D uncertain. The V gene lost 4 bases and the J gene lost 5 bases, with 4 bases spanning the gap. This CDR3 has 12 amino acids. The germline CDR1 and CDR2 sequences are SGHRS and YFSETQ. The CDR3 DNA reads as TGCGCCAGCAGCACAGATAATTCACCCCTCCACTTT. Translating it yields CASSTDNSPLHF.

J is TRBJ1-1 and V is TRBV29-1; D gene ambiguous. This CDR3 spans 13 amino acids. Germline values: CDR1 SQVTM, CDR2 ANQGSEA. Trimming shortened V by 1 base and J by 10 bases, and 16 bases separated the two germline ends. The CDR3 bases are TGCAGCGTTGAAGCCGGCTTGAGGATTGGAGCTTTCTTT. The encoded protein is CSVEAGLRIGAFF.

CDR3 DNA: TGCAGCGTCCTACGGACTAGCGGGAGGTACGAGCAGTACTTC. As protein: CSVLRTSGRYEQYF. The chain couples TRBV29-1 to TRBJ2-7; 14 bases line up with TRBD2. The CDR3 extends over 14 amino acids. Germline CDR1 reads SQVTM; CDR2 reads ANQGSEA. V lost 6 bases and J lost 4; bases outside the gene matches: 5.

This clone was recorded only once. The chain employs TRBV7-2 and TRBJ1-2, with a tentative D call TRBD1 (5 bases). With 5 bases removed from V and 0 bases from J, the gap between germline ends came to 10 bases. The CDR3 covers 14 residues. Germline CDR1 SGHTA, CDR2 FQGNSA. This CDR3 reads CASSVLGANYGYTF. The CDR3 DNA reads as TGTGCCAGCAGCGTATTAGGGGCTAACTATGGCTACACCTTC.

The chain carries TRBV5-1 and TRBJ2-3, with 9 bases matching TRBD2. The CDR3 is 14 amino acids. The J segment lost 9 bases and the V segment lost 1 base, leaving 6 bases of the junction unmatched. In germline, CDR1 is SGHRS, CDR2 YFSETQ. As DNA, the CDR3 is TGCGCCAGCAGCTTGTTGGTAGCGGGAGACACGCAGTATTTT. Amino acid sequence: CASSLLVAGDTQYF.

The chain has TRBV27 and TRBJ1-1; possible D gene TRBD1, 5 bases. The germline V gene has CDR1 MNHEY and CDR2 SMNVEV (reference sequence). Trimming left V 5 bases short and J 2 bases short, with 15 bases between. This CDR3 contains 15 residues. The CDR3 sequence: CASSLRRQSNTEAFF. In DNA form, the CDR3 reads TGTGCCAGCAGTCTGAGAAGACAGTCAAACACTGAAGCTTTCTTT.

The chain links TRBV10-3 to TRBJ2-1; D gene unclear. Germline V gene data show CDR1 as ENHRY and CDR2 as SYGVKD. This CDR3 has 11 residues. V was shortened by 3 bases and J by 10 bases, with 7 bases between the two germline ends. The CDR3 sequence: CAISDPREQFF. The CDR3 coding sequence is TGTGCCATCAGTGATCCTAGGGAGCAGTTCTTC.

The chain couples TRBV28 to TRBJ2-1, with TRBD2 matching 9 bases. The germline V gene has CDR1 MDHEN and CDR2 SYDVKM. The V gene end was trimmed by 6 bases and the J gene end by 5 bases; junction bases not matched to a gene: 11. The CDR3 runs 16 residues. Written as DNA, the CDR3 is TGTGCCAGCAGGTCTCTAGCGGGACGGTCGAACAATGAGCAGTTCTTC. This sequence encodes CASRSLAGRSNNEQFF.

The DNA for the CDR3 is TGTGCCAGCTCACCAGCGGGACAGGGCGGACAGCCCCAGCATTTT. Protein: CASSPAGQGGQPQHF. This chain joins TRBV18 and TRBJ1-5; 9 positions agree with TRBD1. The CDR3 runs 15 residues. The V gene end was trimmed by 2 bases and the J gene end by 7 bases; junction bases not matched to a gene: 6. In germline, CDR1 is KGHSH, CDR2 LQKENI.

The gene calls are TRBV24-1 and TRBJ2-3; D is uncertain. The V gene's germline CDR1 is KGHDR and CDR2 SFDVKD. V was pared by 5 bases and J by 2 bases, with 7 bases between. This CDR3 contains 13 residues. As DNA, the CDR3 is TGTGCCACCAGTGGTCACTACACAGATACGCAGTATTTT. Amino acid sequence: CATSGHYTDTQYF.

The genes are TRBV5-6 and TRBJ2-5, with 8 bases lining up with TRBD2. This CDR3 spans 14 amino acids. V was clipped by 3 bases and J by 5 bases; unmatched bases: 6. Germline CDR1 reads SGHDT; CDR2 reads YYEEEE. The CDR3 reads CASSSGTSRETQYF. DNA for the CDR3: TGTGCCAGCAGCTCGGGGACTAGTAGGGAGACCCAGTACTTC. Full variable domain (rest looked up from reference TRBV5-6 and TRBJ2-5): DAGVTQSPTHLIKTRGQQVTLRCSPKSGHDTVSWYQQALGQGPQFIFQYYEEEERQRGNFPDRFSGHQFPNYSSELNVNALLLGDSALYLCASSSGTSRETQYFGPGTRLLVL.

This chain uses TRBV5-1 with TRBJ2-1, with 8 bases fitting TRBD2. The CDR3 contains 15 residues. The V segment lost 1 base and the J segment 8 bases; nucleotides outside the gene matches: 8. Germline V lookup: CDR1 SGHRS, CDR2 YFSETQ. The CDR3 region has the DNA TGCGCCAGCAGCTTGAGGGCGGGAGGTGGCGATGAGCAGTTCTTC. It is translated as CASSLRAGGGDEQFF.

This clone was recorded a few times. This sample also contains other DNA sequences that code for the same CDR3. V gene TRBV5-1 combines with J gene TRBJ1-1, with no clear D. The CDR3 consists of 14 residues. Germline V gene data show CDR1 as SGHRS and CDR2 as YFSETQ. Trimming shortened V by 4 bases and J by 2 bases, and 12 bases separated the two germline ends. The CDR3 here is CASSVTGSNTEAFF. The CDR3 nucleotides read TGCGCCAGCAGCGTGACGGGTTCCAACACTGAAGCTTTCTTT.

This clone was recorded only once. This chain connects TRBV18 to TRBJ2-2, with 9 bases that match TRBD1. Germline CDR1 is KGHSH and CDR2 is LQKENI. CDR3 length: 16 residues. The V segment lost 3 bases and the J segment 5 bases; nucleotides outside the gene matches: 7. CDR3 region: CASSPPGTGLTGELFF. CDR3 coding DNA: TGTGCCAGCTCACCCCCCGGGACAGGGCTTACCGGGGAGCTGTTTTTT. Drawing the rest from reference TRBV18 and TRBJ2-2, the complete variable domain is NAGVMQNPRHLVRRRGQEARLRCSPMKGHSHVYWYRQLPEEGLKFMVYLQKENIIDESGMPKERFSAEFPKEGPSILRIQQVVRGDSAAYFCASSPPGTGLTGELFFGEGSRLTVL.

The chain couples TRBV10-2 to TRBJ1-2; D is possibly TRBD1 (5 bases). Germline CDR1 and CDR2: WSHSY and SAAADI. Trimming pared 2 bases from V and 0 bases from J, leaving 10 bases between. This CDR3 has 15 residues. CDR3 sequence reads: CASSEDRDSNYGYTF. The CDR3, as DNA: TGCGCCAGCAGTGAGGACAGAGACTCTAACTATGGCTACACCTTC.

The chain combines TRBV24-1 with TRBJ2-4; the match to TRBD1 covers 7 bases. V was clipped by 6 bases and J by 7 bases; unmatched bases: 5. CDR1 and CDR2 (germline): KGHDR, SFDVKD. The CDR3 runs 13 residues. CDR3 in DNA: TGTGCCACCAGTTCCAGGGGGACGAACATTCAGTACTTC. Translated, it gives CATSSRGTNIQYF.

As concerns this clone: The same CDR3 can be traced to other DNA sequences in this sample. The rearrangement joins TRBV6-5 to TRBJ1-1; D is uncertain. The CDR3 sequence is 13 residues long. V lost 2 bases and J lost 5, with 9 bases in between. Germline V gene lookup returns CDR1 MNHEY and CDR2 SVGAGI. The CDR3 spells CASSYPGGTEAFF. In DNA form, the CDR3 reads TGTGCCAGCAGTTACCCTGGCGGGACTGAAGCTTTCTTT.

V and J are TRBV19 and TRBJ1-6; D gene uncertain. Germline V gene lookup returns CDR1 LNHDA and CDR2 SQIVND (reference sequence). The CDR3 has 14 amino acids. V was pared by 6 bases and J by 10 bases, with 16 bases between. The CDR3 loop is CASSLGPEGSPLHF. The CDR3 region has the DNA TGTGCCAGTAGCTTGGGTCCGGAGGGATCACCCCTCCACTTT.

The chain employs TRBV25-1 and TRBJ1-5; D is perhaps TRBD1 (5 bases). CDR3 length: 12 amino acids. From germline, CDR1 is MGHDK and CDR2 SYGVNS. V lost 6 bases, J lost 2 bases, and 5 bases lay in between. CDR3 sequence (DNA): TGTGCCAGCAGCAGGGGCAATCAGCCCCAGCATTTT. Its protein product is CASSRGNQPQHF.